This T cell receptor (beta chain) comes out of a study of glioma-infiltrating T cells after dendritic cell vaccination. Across the study: Samples are from glioblastoma patients in Phase I and II dendritic cell vaccine trials.

The PCR used 60 V beta and 13 J beta primers. Libraries were prepared by immunoSEQ multiplex PCR; TCRdb keeps only in-frame clonotypes and omits some of them. This sample carries about 92,000 clones, 80% to 90% of them seen once, and the ten largest clones take 15% to 18%. Many counts were recorded for this clone. Its antigen is undetermined. Other nucleotide sequences from this sample produce the same CDR3. Findings and caveats of the study: TCR clonality showed no direct relationship with survival. Patients with more pretreatment TILs had longer time to progression and survival.

The CDR3 covers 13 residues. V gave up 5 bases and J gave up 2 bases, with 9 bases separating them. Germline-derived CDR1 and CDR2 are MDHEN and SYDVKM. The clonotype originates from a human donor with glioblastoma. The chain uses TRBV28 and TRBJ1-1, with a tentative D call TRBD1 (5 bases). The sequences come from blood, collected before dendritic cell vaccination. The DNA for the CDR3 is TGTGCCAGCAGTGAACAGGTAAACACTGAAGCTTTCTTT. Its protein product is CASSEQVNTEAFF.